This T cell receptor beta chain is drawn from a study of CD8+ T cells in alopecia areata. Study summary: Tofacitinib ran 6 to 18 months, followed by 6 months off drug.

Extraction and reverse transcription of RNA yielded cDNA as the sequencing template. TCRdb keeps only in-frame clones here, not all; method: immunoSEQ multiplex PCR. The data hold approximately 91,000 clones, with roughly 42% observed a single time. The clonotype was recovered from a human donor with alopecia areata. Sequencing used CD4+ T cells sorted from blood.

CDR3 residues: CASSREIVDTQYF. The CDR3 DNA follows: TGTGCCAGCAGTCGGGAGATAGTAGATACGCAGTATTTT. The chain employs TRBV5-4 and TRBJ2-3, with D perhaps matching TRBD2 (6 bases). V was trimmed by 5 bases and J by 5 bases, leaving 12 bases between them. CDR3 length: 13 amino acids. From germline, CDR1 is SGHNT and CDR2 YYREEE (reference sequence).